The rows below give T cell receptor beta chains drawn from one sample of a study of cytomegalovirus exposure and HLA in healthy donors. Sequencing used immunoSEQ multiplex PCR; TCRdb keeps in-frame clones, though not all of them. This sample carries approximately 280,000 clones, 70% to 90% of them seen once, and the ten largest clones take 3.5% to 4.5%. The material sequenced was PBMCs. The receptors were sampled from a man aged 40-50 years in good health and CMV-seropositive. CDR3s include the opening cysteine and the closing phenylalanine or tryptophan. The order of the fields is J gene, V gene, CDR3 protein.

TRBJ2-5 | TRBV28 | CASSSSGRGETQYF
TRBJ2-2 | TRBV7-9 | CASSVRLAGGTNTGELFF
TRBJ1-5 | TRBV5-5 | CASSLAARGGNQPQHF
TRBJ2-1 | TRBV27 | CASSSGTTRYNEQFF
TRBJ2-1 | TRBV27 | CASSLVGRGNEQFF
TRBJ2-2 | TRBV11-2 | CASTHRERDTGELFF
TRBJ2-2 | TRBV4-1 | CASSHRLATGELFF
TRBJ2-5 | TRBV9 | CASSVGTLQETQYF
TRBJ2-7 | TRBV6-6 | CASSPRGGLSSYEQYF
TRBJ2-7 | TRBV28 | CASSLLGEGRSYEQYF
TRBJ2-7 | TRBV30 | CAWSVGGDSYEQYF
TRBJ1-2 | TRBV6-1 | CASSTGGAGYTF
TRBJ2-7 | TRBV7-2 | CASSQDRAYEQYF
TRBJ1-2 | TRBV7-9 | CASSLQGNGYTF
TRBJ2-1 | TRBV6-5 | CASSQRDLGEFF
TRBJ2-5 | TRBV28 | CASSLGSGRVYQETQYF
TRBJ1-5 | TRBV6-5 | CASSLLNGNQPQHF
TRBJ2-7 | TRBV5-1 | CASSVLIFVQGTDEQYF
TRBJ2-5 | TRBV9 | CASSASGQGGRETQYF
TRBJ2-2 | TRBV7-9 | CASSLSNGRAAGELFF